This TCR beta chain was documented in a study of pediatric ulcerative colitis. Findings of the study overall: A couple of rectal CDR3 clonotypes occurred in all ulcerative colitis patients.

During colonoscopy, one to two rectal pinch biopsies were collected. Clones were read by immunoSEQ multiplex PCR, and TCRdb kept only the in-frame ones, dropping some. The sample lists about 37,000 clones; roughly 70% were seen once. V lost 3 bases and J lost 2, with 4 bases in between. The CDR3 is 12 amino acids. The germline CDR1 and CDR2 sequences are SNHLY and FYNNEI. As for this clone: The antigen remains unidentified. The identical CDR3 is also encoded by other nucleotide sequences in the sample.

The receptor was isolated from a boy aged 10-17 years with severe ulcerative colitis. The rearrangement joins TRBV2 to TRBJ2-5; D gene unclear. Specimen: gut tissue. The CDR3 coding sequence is TGTGCCAGCAGTGAGGCTCAAGAGACCCAGTACTTC. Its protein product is CASSEAQETQYF.